Included here is one T cell receptor beta chain sequence, with context. The data are from a study of blood T cell repertoires in COVID-19. This CDR3 spans 17 amino acids. Germline trimming cut 3 bases from V and 4 bases from J; bases unmatched to any gene: 15. The V gene's germline CDR1 is WNHNN and CDR2 SYGVQD (reference sequence). The repertoire was sequenced with immunoSEQ multiplex PCR; TCRdb's copy has only in-frame clones and lacks some. The table includes around 75,000 clones, roughly 91% detected once. The rearrangement joins TRBV10-1 to TRBJ2-7; 7 nucleotides agree with TRBD2. This TCR was sampled from a man in his fifties or sixties with acute or convalescent COVID-19. Sequencing input: peripheral blood. CDR3 sequence (DNA): TGCGCCAGCAGTGAATCCCCCGCGGGAGCGGGTGGGTACGAGCAGTACTTC. The encoded protein is CASSESPAGAGGYEQYF.